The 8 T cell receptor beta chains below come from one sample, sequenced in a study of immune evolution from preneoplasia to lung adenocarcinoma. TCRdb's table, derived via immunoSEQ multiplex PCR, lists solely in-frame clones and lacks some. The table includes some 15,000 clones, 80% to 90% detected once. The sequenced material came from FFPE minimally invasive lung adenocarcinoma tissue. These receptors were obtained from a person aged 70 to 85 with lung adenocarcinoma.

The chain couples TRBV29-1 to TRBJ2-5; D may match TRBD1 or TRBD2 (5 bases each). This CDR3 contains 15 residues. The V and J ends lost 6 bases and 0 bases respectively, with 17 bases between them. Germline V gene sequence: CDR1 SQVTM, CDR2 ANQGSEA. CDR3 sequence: CSVRGSAGNQETQYF. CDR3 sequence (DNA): TGCAGCGTCCGGGGAAGTGCAGGGAACCAAGAGACCCAGTACTTC.

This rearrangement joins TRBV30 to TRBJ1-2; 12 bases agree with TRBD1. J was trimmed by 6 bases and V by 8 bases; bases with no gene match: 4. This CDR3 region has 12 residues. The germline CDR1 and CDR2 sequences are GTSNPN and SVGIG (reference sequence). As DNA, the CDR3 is TGTGCCCGGGGACAGGGGGCGAATGGCTACACCTTC. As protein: CARGQGANGYTF.

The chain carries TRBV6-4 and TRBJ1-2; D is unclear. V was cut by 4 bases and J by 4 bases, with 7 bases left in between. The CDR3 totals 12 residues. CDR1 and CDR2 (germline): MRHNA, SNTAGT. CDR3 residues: CASSVPAYGYTF. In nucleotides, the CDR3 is TGTGCCAGCAGTGTGCCAGCCTATGGCTACACCTTC.

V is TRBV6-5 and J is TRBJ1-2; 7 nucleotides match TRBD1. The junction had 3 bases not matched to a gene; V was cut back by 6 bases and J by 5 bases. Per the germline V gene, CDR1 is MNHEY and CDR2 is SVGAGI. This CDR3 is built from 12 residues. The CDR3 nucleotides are TGTGCCAGCAGCATGACAGGGTATGGCTACACCTTC. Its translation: CASSMTGYGYTF.

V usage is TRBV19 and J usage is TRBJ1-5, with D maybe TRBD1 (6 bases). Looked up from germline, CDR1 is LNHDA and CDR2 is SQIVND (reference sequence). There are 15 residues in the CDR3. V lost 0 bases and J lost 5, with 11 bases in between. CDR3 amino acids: CASSIEPGDDQPQHF. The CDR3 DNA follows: TGTGCCAGTAGTATAGAGCCAGGGGATGATCAGCCCCAGCATTTT.

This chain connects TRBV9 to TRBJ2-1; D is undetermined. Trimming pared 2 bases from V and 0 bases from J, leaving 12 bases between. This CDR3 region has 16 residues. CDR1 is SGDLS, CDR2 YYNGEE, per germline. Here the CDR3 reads CASSVRNAVSYNEQFF. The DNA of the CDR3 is TGTGCCAGCAGCGTTCGTAATGCCGTCTCCTACAATGAGCAGTTCTTC.

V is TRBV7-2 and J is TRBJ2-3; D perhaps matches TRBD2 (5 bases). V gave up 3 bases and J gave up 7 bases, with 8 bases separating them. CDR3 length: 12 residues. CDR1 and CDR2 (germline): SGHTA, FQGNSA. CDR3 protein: CASSFWRNTQYF. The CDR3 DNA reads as TGTGCCAGCAGCTTTTGGAGGAATACGCAGTATTTT. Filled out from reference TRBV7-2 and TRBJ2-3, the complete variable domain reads GAGVSQSPSNKVTEKGKDVELRCDPISGHTALYWYRQSLGQGLEFLIYFQGNSAPDKSGLPSDRFSAERTGGSVSTLTIQRTQQEDSAVYLCASSFWRNTQYFGPGTRLTVL.

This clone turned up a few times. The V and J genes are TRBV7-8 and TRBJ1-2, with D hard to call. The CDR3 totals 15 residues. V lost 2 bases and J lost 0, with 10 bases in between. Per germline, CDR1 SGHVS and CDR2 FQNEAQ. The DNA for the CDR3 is TGTGCCAGCAGCTTATCAGGAGAAGCTAACTATGGCTACACCTTC. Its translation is CASSLSGEANYGYTF.